This T cell receptor (beta chain) derives from a study of T-cell reconstitution after alpha-beta-depleted transplantation in children. The germline V gene has CDR1 SGHDT and CDR2 YYEEEE. CDR3 length equals 15 residues. V was clipped by 4 bases and J by 0 bases, with 13 bases between them. The TCRbeta library was prepared with unique molecular identifiers. MiXCR was run by TCRdb on the PCR reads, yielding one entry per CDR3 protein. The sample has approximately 89,000 distinct CDR3 sequences, around a sixth seen once; the top ten hold 20%. The sequence was obtained from a male patient aged 2 to 9 who had a stem cell transplant for acute lymphoblastic leukemia, so the T cells may come from the graft donor. The starting material was PBMCs, mostly from graft donor cells, obtained 180 days after TCRalphabeta/CD19-depleted stem cell transplant. This rearrangement joins TRBV5-6 to TRBJ1-1, with D possibly TRBD1 on 6 matching bases. CDR3 nucleotides: TGTGCCAGCAGCCATATCAGGGGAATGAACACTGAAGCTTTCTTT. Its translation is CASSHIRGMNTEAFF. Filled out from reference TRBV5-6 and TRBJ1-1, the complete variable domain reads DAGVTQSPTHLIKTRGQQVTLRCSPKSGHDTVSWYQQALGQGPQFIFQYYEEEERQRGNFPDRFSGHQFPNYSSELNVNALLLGDSALYLCASSHIRGMNTEAFFGQGTRLTVV.